This TCR beta chain was captured by sequencing in a study of beta chain features in type 1 diabetes. Study results and caveats: Researchers report that Type 1 diabetes patients had moderately but significantly shorter TCRB CDR3s across all four CD4+ subsets.

The authors sorted CD4+ naive, central memory, regulatory and stem cell-like memory cells via CD45RO/CCR7/CD25/CD127/CD95/CD27. The investigators reverse transcribed all of the isolated RNA, so they sequenced expressed TCRB transcripts. TCRdb keeps only in-frame clones here, not all; method: immunoSEQ multiplex PCR. The sample records about 190,000 clones, around 8% being singletons. The CDR3 is 14 residues long. Germline CDR1 reads SGHAT; CDR2 reads FQDESV (reference sequence). V was shortened by 4 bases and J by 0 bases, with 9 bases between the two germline ends. The table lists this clone with a few counts. The target antigen is unknown.

The source of this sequence is a woman between 40 and 55 years old with type 1 diabetes. V gene TRBV11-1 combines with J gene TRBJ1-1; D perhaps matches TRBD1 (6 bases). Sequenced material: central memory CD4+ T cells from blood. CDR3 sequence reads: CASSSGQMNTEAFF. The CDR3 nucleotides are TGTGCCAGCAGCTCAGGACAGATGAACACTGAAGCTTTCTTT.